Included here is one T cell receptor (beta chain) sequence, with context. The antigen is unknown. This sample was included in a study of cytomegalovirus exposure and HLA in healthy donors. Study at large: An early data release held approximately 80 million unique TCRs from HLA-typed donors. General study results and limits: Cytomegalovirus association was listed for 170 or so TCR beta chains. Three CMV-associated chains were confirmed in vitro to be specific for CMV antigens. For TCR beta chains, V- and J-gene trimming was later linked to a missense DCLRE1C variant.

It was with 60 Vbeta and 13 Jbeta primers that the PCR ran. Generated by immunoSEQ multiplex PCR, the TCRdb table keeps only in-frame clones and is missing some. The table shows 130,000 or so clones, with roughly 80% occurring only once. CDR1 is SEHNR and CDR2 is FQNEAQ in the germline V gene (reference sequence). V gave up 7 bases and J gave up 2 bases, with 4 bases separating them. CDR3 length equals 11 residues. The source of this sequence is a female donor in good health and CMV-seronegative. Sequencing used PBMCs. The genes are TRBV7-9 and TRBJ2-3; D not certain. CDR3 DNA: TGTGCCAGCACCAACACAGATACGCAGTATTTT. Its protein is CASTNTDTQYF.